This record concerns one T cell receptor (beta chain) sequence. The antigen remains undetermined. Clones were read by immunoSEQ multiplex PCR, and TCRdb kept only the in-frame ones, dropping some. The sample has 22,000 or so clones, around 81% seen once; the top ten hold around 3%. Intraepithelial and lamina propria lymphocytes were isolated from graft specimens. The germline CDR1 and CDR2 sequences are SGHVS and FNYEAQ. The CDR3 loop spans 13 amino acids. Trimming shortened V by 6 bases and J by 3 bases, and 11 bases separated the two germline ends. These data belong to a study of graft-versus-host responses after intestinal transplantation. Overall study results and limits: Ileal or blood samples showed some GvH clones first, and such clones were also found in recipient marrow.

Sequencing was performed on ileum tissue, taken 12 days after intestinal transplant. J is TRBJ1-1 and V is TRBV7-6, with a tentative D call TRBD1 (6 bases). The receptor's source is a human patient who received an intestinal transplant, so some T cells may come from the graft donor. CDR3 region: CASSGQTYTEAFF. DNA of the CDR3: TGTGCCAGCAGTGGACAGACTTACACTGAAGCTTTCTTT.